A selection of T cell receptor beta chains follows, all from one sample in a study of beta chain features in type 1 diabetes. TCRdb's copy holds only in-frame clones and misses some; the assay was immunoSEQ multiplex PCR. This sample yields about 360,000 clones, of which around 12% are seen a single time; about 0.018% belongs to the top ten. Specimen: naive CD4+ T cells from blood. The receptors shown here come from a man younger than 35 in good health. CDR3s include the opening cysteine and the closing phenylalanine or tryptophan. D genes are given only for firm matches. Size tells how often a clone was seen (once, few, many) or the class of an expanded clone, and some rows leave it out.

V	J	size	D	DNA	CDR3
TRBV25-1	TRBJ1-1	-	TRBD1	TGTGCCAGCAGTGACTCAGGGGGCTTGAACACTGAAGCTTTCTTT	CASSDSGGLNTEAFF
TRBV4-3	TRBJ1-5	few	-	TGCGCCAGCAGCCAAGAGCAGGTAAGGGGCGGTCAGCCCCAGCATTTT	CASSQEQVRGGQPQHF
TRBV21-1	TRBJ2-1	-	-	TGTGCCAGCAGCAAGGGGCTAGTCGATGAGCAGTTCTTC	CASSKGLVDEQFF
TRBV5-1	TRBJ2-7	few	-	TGCGCCAGCAGGCGGGGTAGCTCCTACGAGCAGTACTTC	CASRRGSSYEQYF
TRBV27	TRBJ1-2	few	TRBD1	TGTGCCAGCAGTTTAATCGGGACAGGGGGGGACTATGGCTACACCTTC	CASSLIGTGGDYGYTF
TRBV25-1	TRBJ2-5	few	TRBD2	TGTGCCAGCAGTGACGCGGGGGGGAATCGCGAGACCCAGTACTTC	CASSDAGGNRETQYF
TRBV7-9	TRBJ1-2	-	TRBD1	TGTGCCAGCAGCAGGGGACAGATTCGCTCTAACTATGGCTACACCTTC	CASSRGQIRSNYGYTF
TRBV19	TRBJ2-2	few	TRBD2	TGTGCCGCCCGGGGGGCGAACACCGGGGAGCTGTTTTTT	CAARGANTGELFF
TRBV30	TRBJ1-3	few	-	TGTGCCTACACGGGGGACTCTGGAAACACCATATATTTT	CAYTGDSGNTIYF
TRBV13	TRBJ2-7	-	TRBD2	TGTGCCAGCAGCCGGGGACTAGCTTTCGAGCAGTACTTC	CASSRGLAFEQYF
TRBV9	TRBJ2-5	-	-	TGTGCCAGCAGCGGCGGGGTTCAAGAGACCCAGTACTTC	CASSGGVQETQYF
TRBV11-3	TRBJ2-1	-	-	TGTGCCAGCAGCTTAGATCAGGTCCATGAGCAGTTCTTC	CASSLDQVHEQFF
TRBV20-1	TRBJ1-4	few	-	TGCAGTGCCAGAACAGGGGAAAAACTGTTTTTT	CSARTGEKLFF
TRBV6-6	TRBJ1-1	-	-	TGTGCCAGCAGCGCAGGGAACACTGAAGCTTTCTTT	CASSAGNTEAFF
TRBV19	TRBJ1-5	few	-	TGTGCCAGTAGTTTACCTTCTACGCCGGCGGCGGAATCGCATTTT	CASSLPSTPAAESHF
TRBV29-1	TRBJ2-7	-	TRBD1	TGCAGCGTTGAAGCAGGGACAGAAATCTACGAACAGTACTTC	CSVEAGTEIYEQYF
TRBV30	TRBJ2-7	-	TRBD2	TGTGCCTGGAGTGTAAGTCTTACGGGACTAGCTCGATACGAGCAGTACTTC	CAWSVSLTGLARYEQYF
TRBV7-6	TRBJ2-3	-	-	TGTGCCAGCAGCTTAGTCAGGGGCAGCACAGATACGCAGTATTTT	CASSLVRGSTDTQYF
TRBV28	TRBJ1-1	few	-	TGTGCCAGCAGTTTTCGGAACACTGAAGCTTTCTTT	CASSFRNTEAFF
TRBV5-4	TRBJ2-5	-	TRBD1	TGTGCCAGCAGTAGCAGGACAGGGGGCGGGGAGACCCAGTACTTC	CASSSRTGGGETQYF
TRBV9	TRBJ2-3	few	TRBD1	TGTGCCAGCAGCGCGGACGCCGGGACAGGGTCTACTAGCACAGATACGCAGTATTTT	CASSADAGTGSTSTDTQYF
TRBV6-5	TRBJ2-7	-	-	TGTGCCAGCACCCAGGGGTACGAGCAGTACTTC	CASTQGYEQYF
TRBV30	TRBJ1-5	-	-	TGTGCCTGGACGGGAGGGAATAGCAATCAGCCCCAGCATTTT	CAWTGGNSNQPQHF
TRBV28	TRBJ2-3	few	TRBD2	TGTGCCAGCAGTGACTTTAGCGGGGGCCTTGGCACAGATACGCAGTATTTT	CASSDFSGGLGTDTQYF
TRBV5-1	TRBJ2-5	-	-	TGCGCCAGCAGCACAGGACCCGAGGAAAAGACCCAGTACTTC	CASSTGPEEKTQYF
TRBV30	TRBJ1-2	few	TRBD1	TGTGCCTGGACGGCCTCCGGGACAGGGGGCTCCTATGGCTACACCTTC	CAWTASGTGGSYGYTF
TRBV2	TRBJ1-2	few	-	TGTGCCAGCAGTGAATTTCAGCGGCACAGTCATGGCTACACCTTC	CASSEFQRHSHGYTF
TRBV5-1	TRBJ2-7	few	TRBD2	TGCGCCAGCAGCTTGGGAACTAGCGGGGGAGAGCAGTACTTC	CASSLGTSGGEQYF
TRBV30	TRBJ2-7	few	TRBD1	TGTGCCTGGAGTGTACTTTCGGGGACAGAAGAGTACTTC	CAWSVLSGTEEYF
TRBV28	TRBJ2-1	-	-	TGTGCCAGCAGTTTCGGCAGCCGCGGATATGAGCAGTTCTTC	CASSFGSRGYEQFF
TRBV7-3	TRBJ2-7	few	TRBD2	TGTGCCAGCAGCCCAGGACTAGCGGGGGGGCAGTACGAGCAGTACTTC	CASSPGLAGGQYEQYF
TRBV2	TRBJ2-6	-	TRBD1	TGTGCCAGCAGTGAATACAGGGGAATACCTGGGGCCAACGTCCTGACTTTC	CASSEYRGIPGANVLTF
TRBV9	TRBJ1-5	few	TRBD1	TGTGCCAGCAGCCCCGGGACAGGGGCATATCAGCCCCAGCATTTT	CASSPGTGAYQPQHF
TRBV28	TRBJ2-1	-	-	TGTGCCAGCAGTGGCGGGACGGATTACAATGAGCAGTTCTTC	CASSGGTDYNEQFF
TRBV6-5	TRBJ2-7	-	TRBD2	TGTGCCAGCAGTTTAGGCGGGAGCTACGAGCAGTACTTC	CASSLGGSYEQYF
TRBV7-2	TRBJ2-2	few	TRBD1	TGTGCCAGCAGCCCTGGAATTGGGACAGCATACACCGGGGAGCTGTTTTTT	CASSPGIGTAYTGELFF
TRBV5-4	TRBJ2-3	-	TRBD2	TGTGCCAGCAGCCCCTTGACTAGCTCCGGGGTCGATACGCAGTATTTT	CASSPLTSSGVDTQYF
TRBV29-1	TRBJ1-1	many	-	TGCAGCGGCGTGAGGCCGAACACTGAAGCTTTCTTT	CSGVRPNTEAFF
TRBV7-2	TRBJ1-1	-	-	TGTGCCAGCACCCACGGAGGGCGGACGGAAGCTTTCTTT	CASTHGGRTEAFF
TRBV9	TRBJ1-5	few	TRBD1	TGTGCCAGCAGCGTAGAAAACAGGGGGCCAGGAAGCAATCAGCCCCAGCATTTT	CASSVENRGPGSNQPQHF
TRBV9	TRBJ1-6	few	TRBD1	TGTGCCAGCAGCGCTACTAGGACGGGACAGCGTAATTCACCCCTCCACTTT	CASSATRTGQRNSPLHF
TRBV9	TRBJ2-3	-	TRBD2	TGTGCCAGCAGCGGAGACGGACTAGCGGGAGGATCTAGCACAGATACGCAGTATTTT	CASSGDGLAGGSSTDTQYF
TRBV28	TRBJ1-4	once	-	TGTGCCAGCAGCAAAAGGGGCCTCGAACAGGGTTCCGAAAAACTGTTTTTT	CASSKRGLEQGSEKLFF
TRBV5-1	TRBJ2-1	few	-	TGCGCCAGCAGCAAGGGGGATGGTGGGAATGAGCAGTTCTTC	CASSKGDGGNEQFF
TRBV7-9	TRBJ2-4	few	-	TGTGCCAGCAGCCCCCGACAGAAAAACATTCAGTACTTC	CASSPRQKNIQYF
TRBV10-3	TRBJ2-1	few	-	TGTGCCATCAGTGAGTCGAGGGCAGAAGATGAGCAGTTCTTC	CAISESRAEDEQFF
TRBV5-6	TRBJ2-1	few	TRBD1	TGTGCCAGCAGCTTGGGTTGGACAGGGAGAGTCAATGAGCAGTTCTTC	CASSLGWTGRVNEQFF
TRBV28	TRBJ2-1	-	-	TGTGCCAGCAGTTTCGGGGACAAATACAATGAGCAGTTCTTC	CASSFGDKYNEQFF
TRBV5-5	TRBJ2-3	-	-	TGTGCCAGCAGCATCGACAGCGTGAGCACAGATACGCAGTATTTT	CASSIDSVSTDTQYF
TRBV20-1	TRBJ1-1	-	-	TGCAGTGCACAAGGGGGTTCTGAAGCTTTCTTT	CSAQGGSEAFF
TRBV28	TRBJ2-2	few	-	TGTGCCAGCAGTTTGTTACAGACCGGGGAGCTGTTTTTT	CASSLLQTGELFF
TRBV29-1	TRBJ1-1	-	TRBD1	TGCAGCGCCCAGGGAGGCTCAGGGGGCACTGAAGCTTTCTTT	CSAQGGSGGTEAFF
TRBV9	TRBJ2-5	few	-	TGTGCCAGCAGCATTCGACAGTCTCAAGAGACCCAGTACTTC	CASSIRQSQETQYF
TRBV11-1	TRBJ2-3	-	-	TGTGCCAGCAGCCAGGGGTTGGCAGATACGCAGTATTTT	CASSQGLADTQYF